This T cell receptor (beta chain) derives from a study of T-cell memory formation after mild COVID-19. Whole-study context: Clustering of TCRs was largely donor specific. Regarding the study as a whole: Among contracting clones, CD4+ were mainly CM/EM and CD8+ enriched in EMRA. Contracting clones, day 15 to 85, had balanced CD4/CD8, and later expanders favored CD4+.

V lost 6 bases, J lost 7 bases, and 10 bases lay in between. This CDR3 is 12 amino acids long. The germline V gene encodes CDR1 LNHDA and CDR2 SQIVND (reference sequence). Using constant-segment primers, 5'RACE produced TCR alpha and TCR beta cDNA libraries carrying sample barcodes and UMIs. TCRdb re-analysed the 5' RACE reads in MiXCR, keeping a single row per CDR3 protein. The sample carries around 530,000 distinct CDR3 sequences, roughly 20% recorded once. This clonotype occurred a few times. No antigen is known for it. The specimen was PBMCs or a T cell subset sorted from them (not recorded which). The receptor's source is an adult woman who had mild COVID-19 (a few samples of this study predate the infection). Cell type and time point are not known. V gene TRBV19 combines with J gene TRBJ2-4; no firm D call. CDR3 sequence: CASSERLNIQYF. DNA of the CDR3: TGTGCCAGTAGCGAGAGGCTTAACATTCAGTACTTC.